This T cell receptor beta chain was recovered during a study of blood T cells in healthy people across ages (dated by TCRdb to 2013 to 2016). In terms of the full investigation: In model experiments, template switching captured about one uniquely barcoded TCR beta cDNA molecule for every two T cells. The donors were split into four age groups: young (average around 15 years), middle-aged (about 40), aged (roughly 68) and long-lived (roughly 77). For two donors (one aged 18 to 30 and one aged 80 or older), the study analyzed two additional independent replicas of 1 million unique cDNA reads from the same blood draw. Age-related changes in TCR beta repertoire diversity were measured in the study by deep sequencing normalized with unique cDNA molecular identifiers. To avoid experimental bias, donors of different ages were spread randomly across the sequencing lanes.

Library creation used 5' RACE. Sequencing took place on an Illumina HiSeq 2500. A second PCR of roughly 6 to 11 cycles was run with a J-beta primer mix and a sample-barcoded 5' primer. Each TCR beta cDNA molecule received a unique molecular identifier from a template-switch 5' adaptor carrying 12 random nucleotides. Each sample yielded at least 3 million CDR3-containing paired-end reads. First-strand cDNA synthesis was performed from all RNA using the Mint cDNA synthesis kit, with priming by a TRBC-specific oligonucleotide. All cDNA was treated with uracil-DNA glycosylase and then went through a first 18-cycle PCR with the universal primers M1SS and BC2_uni_R. The source study handled its data this way. Each sample was normalized by randomly selecting 1 million high-quality reads, each carrying a distinct molecular identifier. Reads sharing molecular identifiers were discarded rather than binned into consensus sequences. CDR3 identification, clonotype clustering and error correction used MiTCR with a Q25 quality threshold and the strictest error-elimination algorithm. Lower-bound total TCR beta diversity was estimated with a nonparametric unseen species model using Euler transformation. TCRdb reworked the public reads: Q25 trimming with fastp, MiXCR clone assembly, productive beta chains retained. One record per CDR3 amino acid sequence lists the most common genes and DNA. The V and J calls were determined by TCRdb, not by the authors. Recorded for this sample are about 1,800,000 distinct CDR3 sequences; over 25% of them occurred a single time. The ten biggest clones cover roughly 8% of the sample.

Overall results and qualifications from the work: Conclusive comparison of naive and antigen-experienced compartments was prevented by the profiling of bulk unsorted PBMCs. Estimates of total diversity from one million sequenced T cells were regarded as lower bounds and underestimates. As age increased, observed TCR beta diversity per million T cells dropped in a roughly linear way, and a significant reduction was already evident by age roughly 36. Compared with the aged group, the long-lived group had more naive CD4+ T cells, fewer expanded clones and increased TCR diversity, a pattern suggesting age selection. The percentage of naive T cells measured by flow cytometry correlated strongly with observed TCR beta diversity. Because donor CMV infection status was unknown, age-related changes in expanded clonotypes were potentially confounded.

Points on this clonotype: This clone's antigen is unknown. No base-level quality is on record; no much larger clone is a single base apart.

Systemically healthy Caucasian individuals from Russia, 39 in total and aged 6 to 90 years, were included as donors. Each donor gave about 11 milliliters of peripheral blood, drawn into EDTA-treated Vacutainer tubes. Ficoll-Paque density-gradient centrifugation was used to isolate PBMCs, with at least 6 million obtained per sample. Total RNA was extracted from PBMCs with Trizol reagent, with at least 5.5 micrograms obtained per sample. For every donor, flow cytometry on a PBMC aliquot measured the percentage of naive CD45RAhigh/CD27high T cells. Spanning cysteine to phenylalanine, the CDR3 consists of 14 amino acids. Of the read, only the CDR3 DNA is kept; its 42 bases are in frame from base 1. From the germline V gene (reference sequence), CDR1 is DFQATT and CDR2 is SNEGSKA. Relative to germline, V is 2 bases shorter and J is 3 bases shorter, with 11 bases between their ends.

The material sequenced was blood. This clonotype was sampled from a woman in her twenties or thirties in good health. The sequence links TRBV20-1 to TRBJ1-5; TRBD1 might be the D gene, on 6 matching bases. The DNA sequence is as follows: TGCAGTGCTAGATCAGGGGCCAACAATCAGCCCCAGCATTTT. It is translated as CSARSGANNQPQHF.